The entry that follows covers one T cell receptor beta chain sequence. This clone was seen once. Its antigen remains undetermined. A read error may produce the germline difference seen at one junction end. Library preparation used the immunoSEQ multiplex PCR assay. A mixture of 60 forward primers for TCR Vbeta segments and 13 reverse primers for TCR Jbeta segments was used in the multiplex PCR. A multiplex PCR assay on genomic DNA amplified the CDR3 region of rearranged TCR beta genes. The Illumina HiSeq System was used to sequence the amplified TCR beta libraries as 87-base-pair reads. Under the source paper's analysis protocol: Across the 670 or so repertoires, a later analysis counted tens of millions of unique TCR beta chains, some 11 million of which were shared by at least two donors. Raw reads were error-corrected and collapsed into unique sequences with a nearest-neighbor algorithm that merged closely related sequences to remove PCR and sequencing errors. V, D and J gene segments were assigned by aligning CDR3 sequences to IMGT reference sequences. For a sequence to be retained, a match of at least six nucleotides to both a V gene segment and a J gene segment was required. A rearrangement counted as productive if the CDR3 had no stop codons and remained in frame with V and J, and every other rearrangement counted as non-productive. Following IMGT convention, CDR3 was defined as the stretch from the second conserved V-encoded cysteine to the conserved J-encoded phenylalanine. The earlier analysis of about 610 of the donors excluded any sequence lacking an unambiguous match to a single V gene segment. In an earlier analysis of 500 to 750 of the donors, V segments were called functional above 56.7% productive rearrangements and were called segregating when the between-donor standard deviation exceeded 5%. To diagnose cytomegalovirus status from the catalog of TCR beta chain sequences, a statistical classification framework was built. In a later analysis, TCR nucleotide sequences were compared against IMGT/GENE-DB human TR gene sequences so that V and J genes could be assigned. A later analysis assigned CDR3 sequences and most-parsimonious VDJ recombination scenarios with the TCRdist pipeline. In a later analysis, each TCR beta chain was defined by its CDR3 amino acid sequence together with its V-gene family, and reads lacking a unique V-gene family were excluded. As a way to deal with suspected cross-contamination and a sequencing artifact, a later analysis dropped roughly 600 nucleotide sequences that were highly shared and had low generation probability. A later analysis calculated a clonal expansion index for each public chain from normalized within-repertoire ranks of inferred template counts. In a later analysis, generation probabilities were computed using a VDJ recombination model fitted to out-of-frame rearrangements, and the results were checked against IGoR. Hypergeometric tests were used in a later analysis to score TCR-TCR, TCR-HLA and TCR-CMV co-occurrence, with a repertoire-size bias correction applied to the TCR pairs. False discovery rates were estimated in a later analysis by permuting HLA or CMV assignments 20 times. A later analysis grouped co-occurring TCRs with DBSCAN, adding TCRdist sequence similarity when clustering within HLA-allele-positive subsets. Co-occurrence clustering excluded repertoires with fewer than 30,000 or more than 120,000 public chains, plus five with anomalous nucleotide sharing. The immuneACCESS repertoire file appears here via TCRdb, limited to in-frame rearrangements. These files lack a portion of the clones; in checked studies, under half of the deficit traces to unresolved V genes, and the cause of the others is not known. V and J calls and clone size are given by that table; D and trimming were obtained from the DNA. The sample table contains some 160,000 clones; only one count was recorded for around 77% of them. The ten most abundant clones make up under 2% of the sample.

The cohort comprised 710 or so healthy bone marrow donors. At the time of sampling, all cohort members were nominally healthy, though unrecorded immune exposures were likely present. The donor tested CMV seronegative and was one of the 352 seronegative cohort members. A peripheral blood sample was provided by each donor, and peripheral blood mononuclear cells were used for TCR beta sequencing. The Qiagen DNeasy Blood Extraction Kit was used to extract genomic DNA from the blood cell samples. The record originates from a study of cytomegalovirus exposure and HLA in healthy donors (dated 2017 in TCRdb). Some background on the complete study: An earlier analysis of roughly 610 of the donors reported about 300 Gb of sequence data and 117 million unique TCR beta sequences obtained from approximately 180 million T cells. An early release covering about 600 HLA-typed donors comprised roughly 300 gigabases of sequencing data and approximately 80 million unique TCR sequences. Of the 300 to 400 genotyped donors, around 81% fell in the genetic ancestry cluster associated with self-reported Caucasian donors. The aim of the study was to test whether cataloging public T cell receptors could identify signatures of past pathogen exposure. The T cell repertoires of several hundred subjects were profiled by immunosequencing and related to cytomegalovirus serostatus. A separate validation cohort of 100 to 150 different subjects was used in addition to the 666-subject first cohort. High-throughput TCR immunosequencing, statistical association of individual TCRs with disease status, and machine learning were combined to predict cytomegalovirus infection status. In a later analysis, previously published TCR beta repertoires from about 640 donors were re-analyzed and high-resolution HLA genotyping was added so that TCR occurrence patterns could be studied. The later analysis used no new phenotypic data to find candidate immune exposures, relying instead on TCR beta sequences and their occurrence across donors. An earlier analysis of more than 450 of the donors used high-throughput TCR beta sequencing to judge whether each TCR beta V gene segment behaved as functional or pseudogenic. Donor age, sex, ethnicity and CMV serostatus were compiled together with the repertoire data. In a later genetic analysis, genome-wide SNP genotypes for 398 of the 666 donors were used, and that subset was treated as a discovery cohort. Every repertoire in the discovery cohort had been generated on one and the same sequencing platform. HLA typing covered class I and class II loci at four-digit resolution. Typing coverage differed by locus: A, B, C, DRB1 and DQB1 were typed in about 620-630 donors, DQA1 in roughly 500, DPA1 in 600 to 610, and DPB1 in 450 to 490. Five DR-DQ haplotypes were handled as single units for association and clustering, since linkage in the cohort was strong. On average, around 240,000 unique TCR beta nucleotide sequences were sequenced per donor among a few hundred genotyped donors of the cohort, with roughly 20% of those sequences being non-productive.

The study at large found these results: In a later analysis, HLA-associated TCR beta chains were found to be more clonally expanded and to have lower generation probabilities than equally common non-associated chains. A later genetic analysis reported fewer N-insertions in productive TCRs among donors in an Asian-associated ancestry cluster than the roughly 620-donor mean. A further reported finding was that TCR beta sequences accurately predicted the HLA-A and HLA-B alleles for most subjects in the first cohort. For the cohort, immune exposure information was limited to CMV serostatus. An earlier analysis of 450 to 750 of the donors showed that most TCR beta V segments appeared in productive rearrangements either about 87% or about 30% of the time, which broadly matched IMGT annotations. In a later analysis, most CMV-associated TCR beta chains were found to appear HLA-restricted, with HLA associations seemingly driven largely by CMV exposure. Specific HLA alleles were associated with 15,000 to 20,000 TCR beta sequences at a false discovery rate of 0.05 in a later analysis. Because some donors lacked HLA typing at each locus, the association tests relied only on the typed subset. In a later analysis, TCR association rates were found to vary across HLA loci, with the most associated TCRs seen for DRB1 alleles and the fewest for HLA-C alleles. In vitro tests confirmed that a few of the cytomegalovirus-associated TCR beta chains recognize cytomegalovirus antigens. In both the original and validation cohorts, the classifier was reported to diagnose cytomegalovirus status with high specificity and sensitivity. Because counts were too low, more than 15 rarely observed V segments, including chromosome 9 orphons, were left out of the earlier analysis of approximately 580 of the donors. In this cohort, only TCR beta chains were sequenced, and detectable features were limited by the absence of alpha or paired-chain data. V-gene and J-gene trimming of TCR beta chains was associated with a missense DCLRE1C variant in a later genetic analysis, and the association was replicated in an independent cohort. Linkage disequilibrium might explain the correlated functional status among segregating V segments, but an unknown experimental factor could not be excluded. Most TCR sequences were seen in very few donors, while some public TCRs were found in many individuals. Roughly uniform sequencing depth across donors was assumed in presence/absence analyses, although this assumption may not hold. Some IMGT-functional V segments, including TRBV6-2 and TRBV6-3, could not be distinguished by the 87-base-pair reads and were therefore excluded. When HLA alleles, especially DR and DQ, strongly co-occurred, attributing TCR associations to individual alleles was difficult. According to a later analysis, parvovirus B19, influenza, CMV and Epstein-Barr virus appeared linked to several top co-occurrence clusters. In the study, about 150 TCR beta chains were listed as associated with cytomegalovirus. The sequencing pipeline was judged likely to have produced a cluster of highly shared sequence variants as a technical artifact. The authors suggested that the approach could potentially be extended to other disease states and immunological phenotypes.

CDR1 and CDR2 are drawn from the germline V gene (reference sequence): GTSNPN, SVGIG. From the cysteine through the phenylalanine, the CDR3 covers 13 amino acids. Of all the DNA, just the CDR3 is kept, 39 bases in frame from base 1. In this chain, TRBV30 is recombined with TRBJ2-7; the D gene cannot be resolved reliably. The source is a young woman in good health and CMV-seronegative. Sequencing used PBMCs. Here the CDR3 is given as CAWNELSSYERYF. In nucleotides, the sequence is TGTGCCTGGAACGAATTAAGCTCCTACGAGCGGTACTTC.